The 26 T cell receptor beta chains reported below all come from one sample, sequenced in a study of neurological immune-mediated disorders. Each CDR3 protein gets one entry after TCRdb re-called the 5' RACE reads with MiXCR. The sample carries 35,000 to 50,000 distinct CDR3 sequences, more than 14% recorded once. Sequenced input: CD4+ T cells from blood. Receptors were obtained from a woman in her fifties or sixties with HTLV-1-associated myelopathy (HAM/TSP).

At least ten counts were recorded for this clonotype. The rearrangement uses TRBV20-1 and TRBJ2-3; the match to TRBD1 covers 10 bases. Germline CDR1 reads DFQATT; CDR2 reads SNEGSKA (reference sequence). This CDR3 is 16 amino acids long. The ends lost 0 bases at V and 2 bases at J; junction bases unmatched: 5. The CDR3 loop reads CSARDRTGGFTDTQYF. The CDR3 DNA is TGCAGTGCTAGAGATCGGACAGGGGGGTTCACAGATACGCAGTATTTT.

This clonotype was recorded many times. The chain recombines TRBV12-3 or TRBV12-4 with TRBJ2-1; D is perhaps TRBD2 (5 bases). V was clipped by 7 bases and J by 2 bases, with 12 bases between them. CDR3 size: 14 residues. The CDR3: CASKMTGTYNEQFF. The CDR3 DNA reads TGTGCCAGCAAGATGACCGGGACCTACAATGAGCAGTTCTTC.

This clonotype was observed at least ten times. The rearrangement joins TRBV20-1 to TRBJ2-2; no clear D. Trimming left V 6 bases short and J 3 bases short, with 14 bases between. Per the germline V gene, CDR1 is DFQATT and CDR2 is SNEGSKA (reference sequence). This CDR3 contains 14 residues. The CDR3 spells CSALGQWDTGELFF. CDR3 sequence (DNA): TGCAGTGCCCTCGGCCAGTGGGACACCGGGGAGCTGTTTTTT.

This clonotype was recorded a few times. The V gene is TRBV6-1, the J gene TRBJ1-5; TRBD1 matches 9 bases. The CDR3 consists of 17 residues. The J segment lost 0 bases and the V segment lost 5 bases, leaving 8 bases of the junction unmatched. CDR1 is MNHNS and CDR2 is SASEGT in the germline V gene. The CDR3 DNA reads TGTGCCAGCAGTCCGCGACAGGGGGGGGTTAGCAATCAGCCCCAGCATTTT. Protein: CASSPRQGGVSNQPQHF.

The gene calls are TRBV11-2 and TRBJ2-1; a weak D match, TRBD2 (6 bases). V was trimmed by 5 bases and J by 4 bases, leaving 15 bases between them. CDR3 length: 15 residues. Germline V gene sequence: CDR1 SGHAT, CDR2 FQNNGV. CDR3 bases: TGTGCCAGCAGCAAGACTAGAGAGTTATACAATGAGCAGTTCTTC. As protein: CASSKTRELYNEQFF.

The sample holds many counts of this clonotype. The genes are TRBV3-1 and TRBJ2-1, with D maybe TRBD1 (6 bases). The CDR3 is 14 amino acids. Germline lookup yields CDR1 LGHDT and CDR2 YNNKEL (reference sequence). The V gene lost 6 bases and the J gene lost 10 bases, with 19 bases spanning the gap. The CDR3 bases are TGTGCCAGCAGTTATACAGGGAGATCAACCGAGCAGTTCTTC. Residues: CASSYTGRSTEQFF.

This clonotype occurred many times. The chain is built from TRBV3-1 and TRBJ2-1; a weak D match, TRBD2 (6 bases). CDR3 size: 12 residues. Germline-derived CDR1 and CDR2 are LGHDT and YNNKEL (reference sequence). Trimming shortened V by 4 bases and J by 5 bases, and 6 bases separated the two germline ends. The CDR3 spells CASSLADNEQFF. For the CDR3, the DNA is TGTGCCAGCAGCCTAGCGGACAATGAGCAGTTCTTC.

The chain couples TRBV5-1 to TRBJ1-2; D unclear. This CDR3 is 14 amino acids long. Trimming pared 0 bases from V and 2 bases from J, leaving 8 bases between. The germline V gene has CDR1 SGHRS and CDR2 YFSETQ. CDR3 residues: CASSLDGQNYGYTF. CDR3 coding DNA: TGCGCCAGCAGCTTGGATGGCCAAAACTATGGCTACACCTTC.

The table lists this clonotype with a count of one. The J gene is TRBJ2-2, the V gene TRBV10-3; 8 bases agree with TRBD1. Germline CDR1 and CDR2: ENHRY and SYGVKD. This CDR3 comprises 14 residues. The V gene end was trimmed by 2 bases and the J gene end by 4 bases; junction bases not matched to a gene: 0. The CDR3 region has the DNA TGTGCCATCAGTGAGACAGGGGGCACCGGGGAGCTGTTTTTT. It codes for CAISETGGTGELFF.

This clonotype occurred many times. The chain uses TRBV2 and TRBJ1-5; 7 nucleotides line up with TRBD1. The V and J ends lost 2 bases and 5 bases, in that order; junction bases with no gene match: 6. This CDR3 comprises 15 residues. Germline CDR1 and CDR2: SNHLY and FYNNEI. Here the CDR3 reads CASSEWRQGDQPQHF. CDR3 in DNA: TGTGCCAGCAGTGAATGGAGACAGGGAGATCAGCCCCAGCATTTT.

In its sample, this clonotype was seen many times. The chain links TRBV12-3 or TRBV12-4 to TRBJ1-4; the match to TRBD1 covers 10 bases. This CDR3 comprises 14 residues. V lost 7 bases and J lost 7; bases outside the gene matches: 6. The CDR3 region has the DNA TGTGCCAGCAATAGACAGGGGGCAACTGAAAAACTGTTTTTT. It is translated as CASNRQGATEKLFF.

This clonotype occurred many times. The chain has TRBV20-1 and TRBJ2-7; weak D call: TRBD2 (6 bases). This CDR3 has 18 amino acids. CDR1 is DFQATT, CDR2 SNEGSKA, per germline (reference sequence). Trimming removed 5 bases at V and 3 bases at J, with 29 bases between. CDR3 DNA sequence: TGCAGTGCTCTCCCGGGTGGGAGGTGGAGGGCCCATAACTACGAGCAGTACTTC. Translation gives CSALPGGRWRAHNYEQYF.

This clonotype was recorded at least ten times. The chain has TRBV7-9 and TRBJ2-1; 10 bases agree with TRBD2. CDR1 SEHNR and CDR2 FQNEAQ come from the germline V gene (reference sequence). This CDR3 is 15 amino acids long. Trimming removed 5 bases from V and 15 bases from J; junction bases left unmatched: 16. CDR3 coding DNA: TGTGCCAGCAGCCTCTCATCTAGCGGGGGCGCACCTCTGTTCTTC. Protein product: CASSLSSSGGAPLFF. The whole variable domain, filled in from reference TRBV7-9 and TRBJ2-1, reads DTGVSQNPRHKITKRGQNVTFRCDPISEHNRLYWYRQTLGQGPEFLTYFQNEAQLEKSRLLSDRFSAERPKGSFSTLEIQRTEQGDSAMYLCASSLSSSGGAPLFFGPGTRLTVL.

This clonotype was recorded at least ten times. The CDR3 here is CASSSRGGNTGELFF. The CDR3 DNA sequence: TGCGCCAGCAGCTCGAGGGGGGGCAACACCGGGGAGCTGTTTTTT. The V gene is TRBV5-1, the J gene TRBJ2-2, with a weak D call TRBD2 (7 bases). V was pared by 3 bases and J by 2 bases, with 11 bases between. The CDR3 runs 15 residues. The germline V gene encodes CDR1 SGHRS and CDR2 YFSETQ.

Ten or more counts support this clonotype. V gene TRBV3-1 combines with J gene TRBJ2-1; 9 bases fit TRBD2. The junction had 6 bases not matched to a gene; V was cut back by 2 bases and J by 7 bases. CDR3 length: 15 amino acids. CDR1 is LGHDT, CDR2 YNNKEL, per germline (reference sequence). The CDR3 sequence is CASSQWRGGHNEQFF. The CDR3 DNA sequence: TGTGCCAGCAGCCAATGGCGGGGGGGCCATAATGAGCAGTTCTTC.

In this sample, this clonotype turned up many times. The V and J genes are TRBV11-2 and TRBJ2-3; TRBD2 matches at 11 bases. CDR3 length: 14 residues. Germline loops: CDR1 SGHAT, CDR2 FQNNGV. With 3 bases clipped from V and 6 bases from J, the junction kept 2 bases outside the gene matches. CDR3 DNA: TGTGCCAGCAGCTTTAGCGGGGGGGGTGATACGCAGTATTTT. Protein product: CASSFSGGGDTQYF.

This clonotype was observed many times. Here the CDR3 DNA reads TGTGCCAGCAAGGGGCGTTCGCAGTATTTT. Protein sequence: CASKGRSQYF. This rearrangement joins TRBV12-3 or TRBV12-4 to TRBJ2-3; tentatively, D is TRBD1 (5 bases). Trimming took off 7 bases at V and 10 bases at J, with 9 bases between the two ends. This CDR3 spans 10 amino acids.

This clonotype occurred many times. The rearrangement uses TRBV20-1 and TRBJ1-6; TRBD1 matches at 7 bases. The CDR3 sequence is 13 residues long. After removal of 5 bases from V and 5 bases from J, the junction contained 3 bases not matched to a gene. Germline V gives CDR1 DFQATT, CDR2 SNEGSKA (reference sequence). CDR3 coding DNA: TGCAGTGCTCTTGACAGGGATAATTCACCCCTCCACTTT. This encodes CSALDRDNSPLHF.

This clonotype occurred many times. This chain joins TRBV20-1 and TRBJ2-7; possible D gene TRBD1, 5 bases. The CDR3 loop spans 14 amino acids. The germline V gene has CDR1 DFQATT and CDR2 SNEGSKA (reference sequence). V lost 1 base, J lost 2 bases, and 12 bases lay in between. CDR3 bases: TGCAGTGCTAGAGGCCAGGGCTATGCCTACGAGCAGTACTTC. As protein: CSARGQGYAYEQYF.

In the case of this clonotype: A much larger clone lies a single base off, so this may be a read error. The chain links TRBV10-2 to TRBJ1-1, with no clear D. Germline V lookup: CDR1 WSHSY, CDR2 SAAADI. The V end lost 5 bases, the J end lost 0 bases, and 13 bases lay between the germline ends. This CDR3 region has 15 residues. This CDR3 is CASSLGWSMNTEAFF. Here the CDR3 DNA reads TGCGCCAGCAGTTTAGGGTGGTCCATGAACACTGAAGCTTTCTTT.

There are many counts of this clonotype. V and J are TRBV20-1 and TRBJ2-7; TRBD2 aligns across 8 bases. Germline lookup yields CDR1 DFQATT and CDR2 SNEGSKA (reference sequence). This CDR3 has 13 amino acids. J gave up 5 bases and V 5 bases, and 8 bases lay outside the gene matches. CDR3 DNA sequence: TGCAGTGCTGGGCGGGGGGTTTATGACGAGCAGTACTTC. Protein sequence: CSAGRGVYDEQYF.

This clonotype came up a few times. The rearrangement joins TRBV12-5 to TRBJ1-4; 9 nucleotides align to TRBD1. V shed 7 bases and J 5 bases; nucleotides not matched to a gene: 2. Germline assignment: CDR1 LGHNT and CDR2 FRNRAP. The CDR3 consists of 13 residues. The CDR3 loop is CASVGTGNEKLFF. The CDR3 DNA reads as TGTGCTAGTGTTGGGACAGGGAATGAAAAACTGTTTTTT.

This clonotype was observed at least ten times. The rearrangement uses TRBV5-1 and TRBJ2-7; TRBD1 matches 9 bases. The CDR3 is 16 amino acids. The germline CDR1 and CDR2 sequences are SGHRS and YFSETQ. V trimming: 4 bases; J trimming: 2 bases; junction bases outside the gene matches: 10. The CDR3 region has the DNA TGCGCCAGCAGCCTCTCCCGGGACAGGGTAACCTACGAGCAGTACTTC. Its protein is CASSLSRDRVTYEQYF.

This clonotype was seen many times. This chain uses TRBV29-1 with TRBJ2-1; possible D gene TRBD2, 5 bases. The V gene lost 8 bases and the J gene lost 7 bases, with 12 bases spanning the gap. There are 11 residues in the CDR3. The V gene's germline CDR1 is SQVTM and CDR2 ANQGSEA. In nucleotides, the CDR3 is TGCAGCCTCCGAGGGTGGAATGAGCAGTTCTTC. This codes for CSLRGWNEQFF.

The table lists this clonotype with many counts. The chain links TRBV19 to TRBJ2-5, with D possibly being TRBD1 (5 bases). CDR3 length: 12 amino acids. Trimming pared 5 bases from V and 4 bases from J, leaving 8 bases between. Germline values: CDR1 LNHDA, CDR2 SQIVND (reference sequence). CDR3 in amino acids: CASSRTRETQYF. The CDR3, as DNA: TGTGCCAGTAGTCGGACAAGAGAGACCCAGTACTTC.

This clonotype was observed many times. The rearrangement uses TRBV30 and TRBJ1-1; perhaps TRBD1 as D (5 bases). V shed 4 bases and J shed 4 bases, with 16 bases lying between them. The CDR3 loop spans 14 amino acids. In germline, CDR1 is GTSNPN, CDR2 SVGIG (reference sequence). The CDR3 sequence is CAWNAEGIITEAFF. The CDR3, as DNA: TGTGCCTGGAATGCTGAGGGGATCATCACTGAAGCTTTCTTT. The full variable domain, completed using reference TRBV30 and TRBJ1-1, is SQTIHQWPATLVQPVGSPLSLECTVEGTSNPNLYWYRQAAGRGLQLLFYSVGIGQISSEVPQNLSASRPQDRQFILSSKKLLLSDSGFYLCAWNAEGIITEAFFGQGTRLTVV.